This is a list of T cell receptor beta chains from one sample in a study of type 1 regulatory T cells. Antigens of these TCRs are unknown. TCRdb analysed the reads with MiXCR anew, one entry per CDR3 protein. The table shows about 39,000 distinct CDR3 sequences, with about 12% occurring only once. The sample taken for sequencing was cultured non-Tr1 T cells, either the whole culture or a sorted T cell fraction (not recorded which). The receptors derive from a human donor in good health. CDR3s include the opening cysteine and the closing phenylalanine or tryptophan. The order of the fields is V gene, D gene, J gene, clone size, CDR3 DNA, CDR3 protein. D genes are given only for firm matches. The size entry is marked missing in some rows and otherwise reads once, few, many or a size class.

>TRBV5-1|.|TRBJ2-2|.
TGCGCCAGCAGCCCAACGGGGGCAGATTTCACCGGGGAGCTGTTTTTT
CASSPTGADFTGELFF
>TRBV18|TRBD1|TRBJ1-5|few
TGTGCCAGCTCCCAGGGACAGAGCAATCAGCCCCAGCATTTT
CASSQGQSNQPQHF
>TRBV5-1|.|TRBJ2-5|many
TGCGCCAGCAGCTTTGGGAATTCACAAGAGACCCAGTACTTC
CASSFGNSQETQYF
>TRBV6-1|.|TRBJ1-4|.
TGTGCCAGCAGTTTCCGGACCGTGAAGGAAAAACTGTTTTTT
CASSFRTVKEKLFF
>TRBV20-1|TRBD2|TRBJ2-5|few
TGCAGTGCTAGACGGGGGGGAGTATTCAGAGAGACCCAGTACTTC
CSARRGGVFRETQYF
>TRBV12-3/TRBV12-4|.|TRBJ2-1|many
TGTGCCAGCAATCGGAGGGGAAGAAGCAATGAGCAGTTCTTC
CASNRRGRSNEQFF
>TRBV6-6|.|TRBJ2-1|many
TGTGCCAGCAGGGCCGAGGGAGGCTCCTACAATGAGCAGTTCTTC
CASRAEGGSYNEQFF
>TRBV20-1|TRBD2|TRBJ2-5|.
TGCAGTGCGCAAACTAGCGGCTTGGGGACCCAGTACTTC
CSAQTSGLGTQYF
>TRBV12-3/TRBV12-4|.|TRBJ1-5|few
TGTGCCAGCAGTTTCACCCAGCCCCAGCATTTT
CASSFTQPQHF
>TRBV5-1|.|TRBJ1-1|many
TGCGCCAGCAGCTTGGGACAGAAAATGAACACTGAAGCTTTCTTT
CASSLGQKMNTEAFF
>TRBV24-1|.|TRBJ2-5|many
TGTGCCACCAGTGACACAGCCGTCGGACGGCTGTACTTC
CATSDTAVGRLYF
>TRBV12-3/TRBV12-4|TRBD2|TRBJ2-4|many
TGTGCCAGCAGTTTTGCGGGAGGTCTAACTAAAGCCGTACTAGCCAAAAACATTCAGTACTTC
CASSFAGGLTKAVLAKNIQYF
>TRBV20-1|TRBD2|TRBJ2-4|few
TGCAGTGCCAAGCCAGCGGGAGTCAAAAACATTCAGTACTTC
CSAKPAGVKNIQYF
>TRBV6-1|.|TRBJ1-1|many
TGTGCCAGCAGTGAACACAAAGAGAACACTGAAGCTTTCTTT
CASSEHKENTEAFF
>TRBV7-7|.|TRBJ2-1|many
TGTGCTAGCAGCGCGGACGGCTACAATGAGCAGTTCTTC
CASSADGYNEQFF
>TRBV20-1|.|TRBJ2-3|few
TGCAGTGCTTATCTGGGGGGTGGCCTCACAGATACGCAGTATTTT
CSAYLGGGLTDTQYF
>TRBV7-2|TRBD1|TRBJ1-1|.
TGTGCCAGCAGCTTTCAGGGGGCGAACACTGAAGCTTTCTTT
CASSFQGANTEAFF
>TRBV5-1|TRBD2|TRBJ2-3|once
TGCGCCAGCAGCTTGGGGGGACTAGCGGGAGTAGGAGATACGCAGTATTTT
CASSLGGLAGVGDTQYF
>TRBV7-8|.|TRBJ2-2|few
TGTGCCAGCAGCTCCTCCGGGGAGCTGTTTTTT
CASSSSGELFF
>TRBV5-1|.|TRBJ2-4|few
TGCGCCAGCAGCTTGGGGCTAGGTCAAAACATTCAGTACTTC
CASSLGLGQNIQYF
>TRBV20-1|.|TRBJ1-3|many
TGCAGTGCTAGTCGGGGGTTCGGGATCTCTGGAAACACCATATATTTT
CSASRGFGISGNTIYF
>TRBV7-2|TRBD2|TRBJ2-2|.
TGTGCCAGCTCAACCACCCGCGCGGCGGGAGAAACCGGGGAGCTGTTTTTT
CASSTTRAAGETGELFF
>TRBV28|.|TRBJ2-5|.
TGTGCCAGCAGCCCCCTCAGGACAGAGACCCCGTACTTC
CASSPLRTETPYF